Listed here are 22 T cell receptor beta chains from one sample, sequenced in a study of cytomegalovirus exposure and HLA in healthy donors. This PCR relied on a set of 60 Vbeta primers and 13 Jbeta primers. Here immunoSEQ multiplex PCR was the method, and the copy in TCRdb shows in-frame clones only, minus some. This sample has some 250,000 clones, with approximately 81% found just once. The sample consisted of PBMCs. The receptors derive from a woman aged 55-69 years in good health and CMV-seropositive.

The genes are TRBV19 and TRBJ2-5, with 8 bases identical to TRBD1. The J call may be faulty, since TRBJ2-7 better matches the DNA end. The CDR3 is 14 residues long. Germline CDR1 reads LNHDA; CDR2 reads SQIVND (reference sequence). CDR3 in DNA: TGTGCCAGTAGTATGCCCCGGACAGGGTCCGAGCAGTACTTC. The encoded protein is CASSMPRTGSEQYF.

V usage is TRBV19 and J usage is TRBJ2-1, with D possibly TRBD2 on 6 matching bases. CDR1 and CDR2 (germline): LNHDA, SQIVND (reference sequence). V lost 3 bases and J lost 9, with 12 bases in between. The CDR3 loop spans 13 amino acids. As DNA, the CDR3 is TGTGCCAGTAGTATGGGAGGTGGCGGTGAGCAGTTCTTC. Encoded protein: CASSMGGGGEQFF.

This chain links TRBV9 with TRBJ2-7, with 7 bases identical to TRBD2. CDR1 and CDR2 from the germline V gene are SGDLS and YYNGEE. This CDR3 contains 13 residues. Trimming removed 2 bases from V and 6 bases from J; junction bases left unmatched: 5. For the CDR3, the DNA is TGTGCCAGCAGCGTGGGAGGGGCGGGCGAGCAGTACTTC. Translating gives CASSVGGAGEQYF.

The chain is built from TRBV5-1 and TRBJ2-5; 7 positions agree with TRBD1. J lost 1 base, V lost 3 bases, and 12 bases had no gene match. CDR3 length: 17 residues. The germline gives CDR1 SGHRS, CDR2 YFSETQ. CDR3 sequence reads: CASSSGLRTGVQETQYF. Here the CDR3 DNA reads TGCGCCAGCAGCTCCGGCCTCCGGACAGGTGTCCAAGAGACCCAGTACTTC.

V gene TRBV9 combines with J gene TRBJ1-5; 7 bases are a match to TRBD1. The length of the CDR3 is 15 residues. Germline V gene lookup returns CDR1 SGDLS and CDR2 YYNGEE. With V trimmed by 0 bases and J by 5 bases, 5 bases remained unmatched. DNA of the CDR3: TGTGCCAGCAGCGTAGGACAGGGTGTTGATCAGCCCCAGCATTTT. Its translation is CASSVGQGVDQPQHF.

The V call is TRBV6-1, the J call TRBJ2-3; 12 nucleotides agree with TRBD2. There are 16 residues in the CDR3. Losses at the gene ends were 0 bases for V and 6 bases for J; bases not matched to a gene: 4. CDR1 and CDR2 (germline): MNHNS, SASEGT. CDR3 residues: CASSEALAGGRDTQYF. For the CDR3, the DNA is TGTGCCAGCAGTGAAGCTCTAGCGGGAGGGCGGGATACGCAGTATTTT.

The CDR3 reads CASSLEGGAFF. The DNA of the CDR3 is TGTGCCAGCTCCCTCGAGGGGGGGGCTTTCTTT. J is TRBJ1-1 and V is TRBV18; TRBD1 might be the D (6 bases). Trimming removed 6 bases from V and 11 bases from J, with 13 bases in between. The germline V gene encodes CDR1 KGHSH and CDR2 LQKENI. The CDR3 spans 11 residues.

DNA for the CDR3: TGTGCCAGTAGTCCAGATCTCGACGAGCAGTACTTC. Protein: CASSPDLDEQYF. The chain uses TRBV19 and TRBJ2-7; D ambiguous. V dropped 5 bases and J dropped 5 bases, with 10 bases sitting between them. This CDR3 contains 12 residues. The germline V gene encodes CDR1 LNHDA and CDR2 SQIVND (reference sequence). The variable domain in full, completed from reference TRBV19 and TRBJ2-7, reads DGGITQSPKYLFRKEGQNVTLSCEQNLNHDAMYWYRQDPGQGLRLIYYSQIVNDFQKGDIAEGYSVSREKKESFPLTVTSAQKNPTAFYLCASSPDLDEQYFGPGTRLTVT.

The chain combines TRBV5-6 with TRBJ2-5; the match to TRBD2 covers 7 bases. In germline, CDR1 is SGHDT, CDR2 YYEEEE. After removal of 2 bases from V and 5 bases from J, the junction contained 0 bases not matched to a gene. The CDR3 runs to 12 residues. As DNA, the CDR3 is TGTGCCAGCAGCTTACTAGCGGAGACCCAGTACTTC. It specifies CASSLLAETQYF.

The chain has TRBV29-1 and TRBJ1-3, with a possible D match to TRBD1 (5 bases). Germline values: CDR1 SQVTM, CDR2 ANQGSEA. The CDR3 loop spans 17 amino acids. Trimming pared 0 bases from V and 0 bases from J, leaving 15 bases between. For the CDR3, the DNA is TGCAGCGTTGAAGATTGGATGGGGGGTCCCTCTGGAAACACCATATATTTT. It specifies CSVEDWMGGPSGNTIYF.

This clone has just one count. The chain couples TRBV7-9 to TRBJ1-2; D is unresolved. This CDR3 contains 14 residues. The germline V gene has CDR1 SEHNR and CDR2 FQNEAQ (reference sequence). This CDR3 reads CSCARKNINYGYTF. The CDR3 coding sequence is TGTTCCTGCGCCAGGAAAAATATTAACTATGGCTACACCTTC.

This rearrangement joins TRBV27 to TRBJ2-7, with a possible D match to TRBD1 (6 bases). The CDR3 is made up of 13 amino acids. V was trimmed by 8 bases and J by 2 bases, leaving 13 bases between them. CDR1 and CDR2 from the germline V gene are MNHEY and SMNVEV (reference sequence). The CDR3 DNA sequence: TGTGCCAGCGGAAGGACAGCGACCTACGAGCAGTACTTC. It yields the protein CASGRTATYEQYF.

The chain uses TRBV28 and TRBJ1-1, with D tentatively TRBD1 (5 bases). Germline lookup yields CDR1 MDHEN and CDR2 SYDVKM. The CDR3 consists of 14 residues. Trimming pared 3 bases from V and 9 bases from J, leaving 17 bases between. The CDR3 coding sequence is TGTGCCAGCAGTTTGGTCGGGGGAGCTACTAAAGCTTTCTTT. Protein sequence: CASSLVGGATKAFF.

J is TRBJ2-7 and V is TRBV7-9; TRBD1 is a possible D gene (6 bases). Germline values: CDR1 SEHNR, CDR2 FQNEAQ (reference sequence). The CDR3 sequence is 14 residues long. V was trimmed by 1 base and J by 6 bases, leaving 13 bases between them. Written as DNA, the CDR3 is TGTGCCAGCAGCTTAGATAACCACAGGGTCGAGCAGTACTTC. Its translation: CASSLDNHRVEQYF.

The chain combines TRBV9 with TRBJ2-3, with TRBD1 as a possible D gene (5 bases). Germline V gene sequence: CDR1 SGDLS, CDR2 YYNGEE. This CDR3 region has 15 residues. The V end was cut by 4 bases, the J end by 2 bases, with 14 bases between. CDR3 nucleotide sequence: TGTGCCAGCAGCCCGCTAGGGGAAAACACAGATACGCAGTATTTT. It translates to CASSPLGENTDTQYF. The whole variable domain, filled in from reference TRBV9 and TRBJ2-3, reads DSGVTQTPKHLITATGQRVTLRCSPRSGDLSVYWYQQSLDQGLQFLIQYYNGEERAKGNILERFSAQQFPDLHSELNLSSLELGDSALYFCASSPLGENTDTQYFGPGTRLTVL.

The chain employs TRBV9 and TRBJ1-1; TRBD1 agrees at 7 bases. The CDR3 totals 14 residues. From germline, CDR1 is SGDLS and CDR2 YYNGEE. J lost 3 bases, V lost 3 bases, and 5 bases had no gene match. Here the CDR3 reads CASSARTGDTEAFF. The DNA of the CDR3 is TGTGCCAGCAGCGCCAGAACAGGGGACACTGAAGCTTTCTTT.

V usage is TRBV4-1 and J usage is TRBJ1-5, with D maybe TRBD1 (6 bases). Trimming took 0 bases from V and 9 from J, leaving 21 bases between them. The germline V gene has CDR1 MGHRA and CDR2 YSYEKL. The CDR3 contains 17 residues. As DNA, the CDR3 is TGCGCCAGCAGCCAAGAACCCCGGACAGTCGCCTTGGGGCCCCAGCATTTT. It is translated as CASSQEPRTVALGPQHF.

V and J are TRBV28 and TRBJ2-4; 8 nucleotides match TRBD1. Per the germline V gene, CDR1 is MDHEN and CDR2 is SYDVKM. The CDR3 consists of 16 residues. The V gene end was trimmed by 5 bases and the J gene end by 4 bases; junction bases not matched to a gene: 10. CDR3 sequence reads: CASSHISGTGKNIQYF. For the CDR3, the DNA is TGTGCCAGCAGTCATATTTCCGGGACAGGTAAAAACATTCAGTACTTC.

The chain combines TRBV11-2 with TRBJ2-7; D may be TRBD1 (5 bases). The CDR3 spans 14 residues. The V gene's germline CDR1 is SGHAT and CDR2 FQNNGV. Trimming removed 1 base from V and 4 bases from J, with 11 bases in between. The CDR3 region is CASSLGPQGYEQYF. CDR3 coding DNA: TGTGCCAGCAGCTTAGGCCCCCAGGGATACGAGCAGTACTTC.

The rearrangement uses TRBV21-1 and TRBJ1-5; the D call in the table, TRBD1, was not verified against the DNA. TRBV21-1 corresponds to a pseudogene. The CDR3 length is 19 residues. The CDR3 loop is CASSDLGQGRVNSNQPQHF. The CDR3 DNA is TGTGCCAGCAGCGATCTCGGACAGGGGCGAGTGAATAGCAATCAGCCCCAGCATTTT.

The V and J genes are TRBV15 and TRBJ2-1; a possible D gene is TRBD1 (6 bases). CDR3 length: 15 amino acids. V was cut by 6 bases and J by 0 bases, with 12 bases left in between. Germline V CDR1 and CDR2: LNHNV, YYDKDF (reference sequence). The CDR3 region has the DNA TGTGCCACCAGACCGGGACATGGCTCCTACAATGAGCAGTTCTTC. Its translation is CATRPGHGSYNEQFF.

This chain uses TRBV10-3 with TRBJ2-3, with TRBD2 matching over 9 bases. J gave up 2 bases and V 0 bases, and 12 bases lay outside the gene matches. This CDR3 has 19 amino acids. CDR1 and CDR2 from the germline V gene are ENHRY and SYGVKD. This CDR3 is CAISESRAGGSPSTDTQYF. In DNA, the CDR3 is TGTGCCATCAGTGAGTCTCGAGCGGGGGGTAGCCCCTCCACAGATACGCAGTATTTT.